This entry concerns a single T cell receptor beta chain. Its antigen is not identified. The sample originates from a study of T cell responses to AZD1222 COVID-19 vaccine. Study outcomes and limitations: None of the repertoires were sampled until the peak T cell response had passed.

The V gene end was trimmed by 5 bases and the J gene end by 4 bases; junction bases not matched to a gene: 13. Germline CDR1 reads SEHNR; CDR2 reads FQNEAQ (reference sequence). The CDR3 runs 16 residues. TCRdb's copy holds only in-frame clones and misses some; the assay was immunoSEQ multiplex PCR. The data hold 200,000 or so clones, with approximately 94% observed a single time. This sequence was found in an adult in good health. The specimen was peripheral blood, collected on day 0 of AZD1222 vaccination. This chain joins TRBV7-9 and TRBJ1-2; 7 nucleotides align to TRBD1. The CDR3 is CASSLIDRAHSYGYTF. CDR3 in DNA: TGTGCCAGCAGCCTAATAGACAGGGCCCACTCCTATGGCTACACCTTC.